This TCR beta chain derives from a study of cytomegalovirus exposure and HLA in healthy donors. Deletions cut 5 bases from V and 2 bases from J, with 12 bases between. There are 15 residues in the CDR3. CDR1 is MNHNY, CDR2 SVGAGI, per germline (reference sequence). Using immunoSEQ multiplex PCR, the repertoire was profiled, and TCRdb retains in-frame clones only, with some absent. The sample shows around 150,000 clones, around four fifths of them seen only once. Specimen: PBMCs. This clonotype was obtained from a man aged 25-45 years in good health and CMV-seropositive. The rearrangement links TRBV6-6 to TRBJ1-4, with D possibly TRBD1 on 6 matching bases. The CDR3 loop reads CASSRTGKTNEKLFF. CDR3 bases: TGTGCCAGCAGTCGAACAGGGAAGACTAATGAAAAACTGTTTTTT.